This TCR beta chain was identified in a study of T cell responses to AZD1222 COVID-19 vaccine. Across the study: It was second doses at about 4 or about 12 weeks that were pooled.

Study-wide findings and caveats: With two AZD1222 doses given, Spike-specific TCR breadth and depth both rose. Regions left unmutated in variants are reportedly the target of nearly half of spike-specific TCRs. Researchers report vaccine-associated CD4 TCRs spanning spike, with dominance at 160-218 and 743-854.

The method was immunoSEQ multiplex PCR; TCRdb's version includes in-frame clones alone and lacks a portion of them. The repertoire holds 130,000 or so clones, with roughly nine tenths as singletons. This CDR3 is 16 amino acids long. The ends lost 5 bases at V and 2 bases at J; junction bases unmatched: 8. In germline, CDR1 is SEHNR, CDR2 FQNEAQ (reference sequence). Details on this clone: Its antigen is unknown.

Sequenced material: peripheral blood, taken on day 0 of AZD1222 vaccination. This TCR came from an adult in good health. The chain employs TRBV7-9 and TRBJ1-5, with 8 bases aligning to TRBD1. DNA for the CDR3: TGTGCCAGCAGCGATGGACAGGGTATGCGCAATCAGCCCCAGCATTTT. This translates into CASSDGQGMRNQPQHF.